This TCR beta chain stems from a study of identical twins. MiXCR was run by TCRdb on the 5' RACE reads, yielding one entry per CDR3 protein. The sample includes 200,000 to 250,000 distinct CDR3 sequences, roughly a tenth seen only once; the top ten take approximately 9.1%. CDR1 and CDR2 from the germline V gene are MDHEN and SYDVKM. This CDR3 contains 17 residues. V lost 6 bases, J lost 1 base, and 9 bases stayed unmatched. This clonotype has more than one count but fewer than ten. Sequenced material: memory T cells sorted from blood. The source is a man in his fifties in good health. The V and J genes are TRBV28 and TRBJ2-6; 7 nucleotides agree with TRBD1. DNA of the CDR3: TGTGCCAGCAGATCCAGACAGGGTAGATCTGGGGCCAACGTCCTGACTTTC. Translated, it gives CASRSRQGRSGANVLTF.